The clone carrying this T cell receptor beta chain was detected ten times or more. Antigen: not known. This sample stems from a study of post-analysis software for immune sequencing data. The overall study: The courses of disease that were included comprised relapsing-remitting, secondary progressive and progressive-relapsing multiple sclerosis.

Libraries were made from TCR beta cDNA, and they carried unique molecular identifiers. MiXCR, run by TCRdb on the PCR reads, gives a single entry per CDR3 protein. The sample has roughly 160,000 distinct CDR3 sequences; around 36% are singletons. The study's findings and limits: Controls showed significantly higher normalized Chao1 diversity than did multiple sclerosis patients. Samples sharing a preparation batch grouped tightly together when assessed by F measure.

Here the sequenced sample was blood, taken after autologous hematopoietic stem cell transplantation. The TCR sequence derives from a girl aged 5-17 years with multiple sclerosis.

CDR3 sequence reads: CASSPRDPNTEAFF. The CDR3 region has the DNA TGTGCCAGCAGCCCCAGGGATCCGAACACTGAAGCTTTCTTT. The V and J genes are TRBV6-5 and TRBJ1-1, with a possible D match to TRBD1 (5 bases). Trimming removed 6 bases at V and 1 base at J, with 12 bases between. CDR1 is MNHEY, CDR2 SVGAGI, per germline. The length of the CDR3 is 14 residues.